This TCR beta chain was retrieved from a study of T cells in localized non-small cell lung cancer. Points from the study as a whole: Tumor trailed uninvolved adjacent lung in T cell clonality, which peaked there. The tumor had only one region sequenced, so heterogeneity remains possible.

TCRdb's table, derived via immunoSEQ multiplex PCR, lists solely in-frame clones and lacks some. The data contain approximately 81,000 clones, 88% of them seen just once; the ten biggest clones take up under 25%. With respect to this clone: The antigen remains undetermined.

The clonotype was recovered from a woman aged 40 to 75 with stage I squamous cell lung carcinoma. The source was peripheral blood, collected before any cancer treatment.

For the CDR3, the DNA is TGTGCCAGCAGGCGGACTCCCAGGACCGGGGAGCTGTTTTTT. Translation gives CASRRTPRTGELFF. The V call is TRBV7-8, the J call TRBJ2-2; D is perhaps TRBD2 (5 bases). Trimming took 6 bases from V and 5 from J, leaving 13 bases between them. The CDR3 spans 14 residues. Germline loops: CDR1 SGHVS, CDR2 FQNEAQ.